This is a list of T cell receptor beta chains from one sample in a study of blood T cell repertoires in COVID-19. Measured with immunoSEQ multiplex PCR; TCRdb has only the in-frame clones, and not every one. The table records 150,000 to 200,000 clones, 82% of them present only once. Sequenced input: PBMCs or T cells enriched from blood (not recorded which). These receptors all come from a woman aged 60-75 years with acute COVID-19. The CDR3 runs from the conserved cysteine through the conserved F or W. The D gene is left open where the match is weak. Rows give clone size only sometimes, using once, few, many, or a class for an expanded clone.

d_gene	v_gene	j_gene	abundance	CDR3nt	CDR3aa
.	TRBV28	TRBJ1-2	.	TGTGCCAGCAGTTTAACAAACTATGGCTACACCTTC	CASSLTNYGYTF
TRBD1	TRBV28	TRBJ1-2	.	TGTGCCAGCACCCCCAGGGGGGCACTCTATGGCTACACCTTC	CASTPRGALYGYTF
TRBD1	TRBV9	TRBJ2-6	.	TGTGCCAGCAGCGGATACAGGGGGCCAGGGGCCAACGTCCTGACTTTC	CASSGYRGPGANVLTF
TRBD2	TRBV11-2	TRBJ2-1	.	TGTGCCAGCAGAGCGGGGGGGAGCTCCTACAATGAGCAGTTCTTC	CASRAGGSSYNEQFF
.	TRBV21-1	TRBJ2-7	.	TGTGCCAGCATTGGGACAGGGGGCCTAGGGCAGTACTTC	CASIGTGGLGQYF
.	TRBV24-1	TRBJ2-1	.	TGTGCCACCAGTGCTCAGAATGAGCAGTTCTTC	CATSAQNEQFF
.	TRBV9	TRBJ1-3	.	TGTGCCAGCAGCGTAGCGAGTACAGCCGGAAACACCATATATTTT	CASSVASTAGNTIYF
TRBD1	TRBV6-6	TRBJ2-2	.	TGTGCCAGCAGTTTAACCGGGACAGTGGAGCTGTTTTTT	CASSLTGTVELFF
.	TRBV5-4	TRBJ2-1	.	TGTGCCAGCAGCTTGGCGCTGAGCTCCTACAATGAGCAGTTCTTC	CASSLALSSYNEQFF
.	TRBV28	TRBJ1-5	.	TGTGCCAGCAATCGTCCCAGACAGCCACCCCGTAGCAATCAGCCCCAGCATTTT	CASNRPRQPPRSNQPQHF
.	TRBV19	TRBJ1-5	.	TGTGCCAGTAGTGCCCCCTTTAGTTTTCAGCCCCAGCATTTT	CASSAPFSFQPQHF
TRBD1	TRBV5-1	TRBJ1-4	.	TGCGCCAGCAGCGAGCAGACAGGGGGCCAAGAAAAACTGTTTTTT	CASSEQTGGQEKLFF
TRBD1	TRBV4-3	TRBJ2-2	.	TGCGCCAGCAGCCGGACAGGGCTGGACACCGGGGAGCTGTTTTTT	CASSRTGLDTGELFF
TRBD1	TRBV18	TRBJ1-4	.	TGTGCCAGCTCACCATTCGGACAGGGCGTTTCGGGTGAAAAACTGTTTTTT	CASSPFGQGVSGEKLFF
.	TRBV20-1	TRBJ1-1	.	TGCAGTGCTAGTCTGGGGGCGTATGAGAACACTGAAGCTTTCTTT	CSASLGAYENTEAFF
.	TRBV4-1	TRBJ1-2	once	TGCGCCAGCAGCCAAGACTACGGGTCCGGAGATGGCTACACCTTC	CASSQDYGSGDGYTF
TRBD1	TRBV27	TRBJ2-3	.	TGTGCCAGCAGTTTAGGACAGGGCAGCACAGATACGCAGTATTTT	CASSLGQGSTDTQYF
TRBD1	TRBV5-1	TRBJ1-2	.	TGCGCCAGCAGCGCGGGACAGGGTCTTCTAGGCTACACCTTC	CASSAGQGLLGYTF
TRBD2	TRBV11-2	TRBJ2-3	.	TGTGCCAGCAGCTTAGATTTGGCGGGGGTGGATACGCAGTATTTT	CASSLDLAGVDTQYF
.	TRBV11-2	TRBJ1-3	.	TGTGCCAGCAGCCCAACGACAGGAAACACCATATATTTT	CASSPTTGNTIYF
.	TRBV28	TRBJ1-4	.	TGTGCCAGCAGTCTCAGGGGAGGGGGGGAAAAACTGTTTTTT	CASSLRGGGEKLFF
.	TRBV5-4	TRBJ2-5	.	TGTGCCAGCAGCCACGCCGGGTCGTCTAGGACCCAGTACTTC	CASSHAGSSRTQYF
.	TRBV9	TRBJ1-2	.	TGTGCCAGCAGCGTAGAGGGCAGGGGATCTGGCTACACCTTC	CASSVEGRGSGYTF
.	TRBV28	TRBJ1-1	.	TGTGCCAGCGCCTCGGAGGGAATGAACACTGAAGCTTTCTTT	CASASEGMNTEAFF
.	TRBV3-1/TRBV3-2	TRBJ1-6	.	TGTGCCAGCAGCCAAGAGGGAGGGGGGCCCCTCCACTTT	CASSQEGGGPLHF
.	TRBV20-1	TRBJ1-6	.	TGCAGTGCTCCCGATAATTCACCCCTCCACTTT	CSAPDNSPLHF
TRBD1	TRBV2	TRBJ1-4	.	TGTGCCAGTTACAGGGGGCCGGGTGAAAAACTGTTTTTT	CASYRGPGEKLFF